The source of this TCR beta chain is a study of T cells after yellow fever vaccination. General study findings and limits: Sorted repertoires could include abundant contaminating clonotypes from bulk cells.

The germline V and J ends were trimmed by 0 bases and 6 bases, with 8 bases remaining between them. CDR1 and CDR2 from the germline V gene are SGHRS and YFSETQ. The CDR3 totals 13 residues. This clonotype was seen repeatedly, ten times or more. The antigen is not known. Making TCR cDNA involved 5'RACE template switching, which added UMIs and a universal primer site. A single record per CDR3 protein comes from TCRdb applying MiXCR to the 5' RACE reads. The sample lists some 73,000 distinct CDR3 sequences, around 7.3% occurring once. The sequence was obtained from a young man who received the YFV17D yellow fever vaccine. This chain joins TRBV5-1 and TRBJ2-3; D ambiguous. The sequences come from CD8+ T cells sorted from PBMCs, collected on the day of the yellow fever booster vaccination. The CDR3 reads CASSLDLVDTQYF. The CDR3 nucleotides read TGCGCCAGCAGCTTGGACCTGGTGGATACGCAGTATTTT. Complete variable domain (other parts from reference TRBV5-1 and TRBJ2-3): KAGVTQTPRYLIKTRGQQVTLSCSPISGHRSVSWYQQTPGQGLQFLFEYFSETQRNKGNFPGRFSGRQFSNSRSEMNVSTLELGDSALYLCASSLDLVDTQYFGPGTRLTVL.